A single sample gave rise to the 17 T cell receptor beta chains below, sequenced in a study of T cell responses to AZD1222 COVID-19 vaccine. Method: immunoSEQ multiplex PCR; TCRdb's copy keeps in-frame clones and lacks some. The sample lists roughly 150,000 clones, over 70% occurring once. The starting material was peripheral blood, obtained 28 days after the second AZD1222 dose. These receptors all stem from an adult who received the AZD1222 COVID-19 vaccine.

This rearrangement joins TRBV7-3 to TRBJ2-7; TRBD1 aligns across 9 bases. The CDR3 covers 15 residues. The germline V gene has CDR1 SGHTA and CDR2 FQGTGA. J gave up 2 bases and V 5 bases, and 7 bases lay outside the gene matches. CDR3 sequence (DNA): TGTGCCAGCAGCACCCTGACAGGGGGAACCTACGAGCAGTACTTC. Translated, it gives CASSTLTGGTYEQYF.

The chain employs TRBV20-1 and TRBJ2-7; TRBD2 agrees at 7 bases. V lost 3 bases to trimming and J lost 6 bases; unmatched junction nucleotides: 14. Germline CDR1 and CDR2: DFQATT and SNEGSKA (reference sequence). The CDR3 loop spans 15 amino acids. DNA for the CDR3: TGCAGTGCTAGTAGGACGCGGGAGATCATAACCGAGCAGTACTTC. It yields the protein CSASRTREIITEQYF.

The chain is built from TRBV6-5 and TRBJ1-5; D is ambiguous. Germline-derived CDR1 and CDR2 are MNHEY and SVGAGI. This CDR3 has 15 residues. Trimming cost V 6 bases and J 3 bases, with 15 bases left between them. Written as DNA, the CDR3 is TGTGCCAGCAGCCGTCTGGGTGGCAACAATCAGCCCCAGCATTTT. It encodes CASSRLGGNNQPQHF.

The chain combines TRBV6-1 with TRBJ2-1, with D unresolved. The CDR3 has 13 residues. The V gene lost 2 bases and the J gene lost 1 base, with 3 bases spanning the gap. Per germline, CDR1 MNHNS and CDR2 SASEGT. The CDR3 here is CASSERSYNEQFF. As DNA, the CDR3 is TGTGCCAGCAGTGAAAGGTCCTACAATGAGCAGTTCTTC.

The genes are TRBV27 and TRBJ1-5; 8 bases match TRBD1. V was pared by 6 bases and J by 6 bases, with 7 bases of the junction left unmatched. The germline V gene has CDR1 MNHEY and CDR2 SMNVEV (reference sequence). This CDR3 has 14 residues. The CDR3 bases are TGTGCCAGCAGGATTGACAGGGGTGCTCAGCCCCAGCATTTT. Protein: CASRIDRGAQPQHF.

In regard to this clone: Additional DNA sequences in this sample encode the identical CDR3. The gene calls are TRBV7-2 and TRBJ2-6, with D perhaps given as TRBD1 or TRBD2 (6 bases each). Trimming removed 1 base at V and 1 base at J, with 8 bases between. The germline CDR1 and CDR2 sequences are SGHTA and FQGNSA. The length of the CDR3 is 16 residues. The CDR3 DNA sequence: TGTGCCAGCAGCTTAGGAGGGGGGTCTGGGGCCAACGTCCTGACTTTC. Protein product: CASSLGGGSGANVLTF.

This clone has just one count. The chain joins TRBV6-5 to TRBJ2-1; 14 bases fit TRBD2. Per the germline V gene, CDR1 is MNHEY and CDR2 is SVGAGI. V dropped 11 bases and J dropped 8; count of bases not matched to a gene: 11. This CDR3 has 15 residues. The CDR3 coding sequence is TGTGCCCTAAGGAGGCTGGGACTAGCGGGAGATGAGCAGTTCTTC. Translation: CALRRLGLAGDEQFF.

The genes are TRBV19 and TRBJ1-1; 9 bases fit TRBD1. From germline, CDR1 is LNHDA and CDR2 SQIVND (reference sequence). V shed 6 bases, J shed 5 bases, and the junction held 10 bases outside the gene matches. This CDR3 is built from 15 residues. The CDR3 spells CASRLRTGTGTEAFF. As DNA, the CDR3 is TGTGCCAGTAGGCTACGGACAGGGACAGGGACTGAAGCTTTCTTT.

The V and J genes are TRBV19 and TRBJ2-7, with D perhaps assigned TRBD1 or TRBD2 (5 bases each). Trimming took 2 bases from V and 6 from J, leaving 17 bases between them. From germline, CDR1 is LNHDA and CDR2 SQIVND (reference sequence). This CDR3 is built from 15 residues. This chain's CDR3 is CASSIRTGAGVEQYF. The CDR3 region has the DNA TGTGCCAGTAGTATACGGACTGGGGCAGGAGTCGAGCAGTACTTC.

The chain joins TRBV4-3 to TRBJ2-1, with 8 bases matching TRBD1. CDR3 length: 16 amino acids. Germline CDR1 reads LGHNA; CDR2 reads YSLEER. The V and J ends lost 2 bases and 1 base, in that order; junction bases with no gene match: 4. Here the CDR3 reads CASSQHQGASYNEQFF. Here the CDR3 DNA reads TGCGCCAGCAGCCAACACCAGGGGGCATCCTACAATGAGCAGTTCTTC.

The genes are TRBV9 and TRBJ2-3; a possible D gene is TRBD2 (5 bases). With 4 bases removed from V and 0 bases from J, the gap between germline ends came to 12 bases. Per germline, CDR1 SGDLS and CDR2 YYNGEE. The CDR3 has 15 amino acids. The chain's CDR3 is CASSLSRGSTDTQYF. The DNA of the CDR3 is TGTGCCAGCAGCTTGTCTCGCGGGAGCACAGATACGCAGTATTTT.

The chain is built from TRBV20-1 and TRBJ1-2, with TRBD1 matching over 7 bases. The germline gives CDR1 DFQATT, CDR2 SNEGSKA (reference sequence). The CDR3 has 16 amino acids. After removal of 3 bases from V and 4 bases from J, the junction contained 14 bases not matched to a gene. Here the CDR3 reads CSASWLIGAGGYGYTF. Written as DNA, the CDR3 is TGCAGTGCTAGTTGGTTGATTGGTGCAGGGGGCTATGGCTACACCTTC.

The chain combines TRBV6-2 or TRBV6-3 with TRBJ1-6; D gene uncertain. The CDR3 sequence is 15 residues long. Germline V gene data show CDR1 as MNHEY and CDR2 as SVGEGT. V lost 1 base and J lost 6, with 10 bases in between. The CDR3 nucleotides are TGTGCCAGCAGTTACTGGGGTTCCGGTAATTCACCCCTCCACTTT. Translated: CASSYWGSGNSPLHF.

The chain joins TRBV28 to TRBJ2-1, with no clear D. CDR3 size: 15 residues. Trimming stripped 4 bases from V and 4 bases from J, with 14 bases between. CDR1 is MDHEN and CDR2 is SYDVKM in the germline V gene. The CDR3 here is CASSSGLGHYNEQFF. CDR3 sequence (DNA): TGTGCCAGCAGTTCGGGTCTGGGCCATTACAATGAGCAGTTCTTC.

The DNA of the CDR3 is TGTGCCAGCAGCTTCACCCCTCTGCACGAGCAGTACTTC. This sequence encodes CASSFTPLHEQYF. The genes are TRBV11-3 and TRBJ2-7; D not certain. The length of the CDR3 is 13 residues. The germline gives CDR1 SGHNT, CDR2 YENEEA. The ends were cut back, 3 bases at V and 5 bases at J, with 11 bases in the middle.

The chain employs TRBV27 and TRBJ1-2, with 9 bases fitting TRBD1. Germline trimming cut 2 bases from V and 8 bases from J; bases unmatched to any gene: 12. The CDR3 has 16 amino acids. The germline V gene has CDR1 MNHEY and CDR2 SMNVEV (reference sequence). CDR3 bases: TGTGCCAGCAGTTTAATACTTAGGGACAGGGTGTCCGGCTACACCTTC. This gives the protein CASSLILRDRVSGYTF.

CDR3 coding DNA: TGCAGTGCTAGTTCGCTAGCGGGAGTCGGGGAGACCCAGTACTTC. Its translation: CSASSLAGVGETQYF. The chain recombines TRBV20-1 with TRBJ2-5; 10 nucleotides line up with TRBD2. CDR1 and CDR2 from the germline V gene are DFQATT and SNEGSKA (reference sequence). This CDR3 contains 15 residues. With V trimmed by 3 bases and J by 5 bases, 9 bases remained unmatched.